These 15 T cell receptor beta chains were sequenced from one sample in a study of T cells in localized non-small cell lung cancer. Some clones are missing from TCRdb's copy, which holds only in-frame ones; the method was immunoSEQ multiplex PCR. The repertoire includes 8,800 or so clones, about 44% of them detected once, and 3% to 4.5% sits in the top ten. The sequences come from lymph node tissue, collected before any cancer treatment. Receptors were obtained from a woman between 35 and 70 years old with stage I lung adenocarcinoma.

This clone was detected only a few times. CDR3 in amino acids: CASSASAGGRTEAFF. CDR3 bases: TGTGCCAGCAGTGCATCCGCAGGGGGTAGAACTGAAGCTTTCTTT. The chain recombines TRBV6-8 with TRBJ1-1, with 7 bases fitting TRBD1. The CDR3 covers 15 residues. In germline, CDR1 is MNHGY, CDR2 SAAAGT. With V trimmed by 5 bases and J by 5 bases, 11 bases remained unmatched.

By share, this clone ranks as medium-sized (0.01 to 0.1%). This chain uses TRBV11-3 with TRBJ2-7, with 8 bases lining up with TRBD1. The J segment lost 0 bases and the V segment lost 5 bases, leaving 3 bases of the junction unmatched. Germline loops: CDR1 SGHNT, CDR2 YENEEA. This CDR3 is built from 14 residues. This chain's CDR3 is CASSRGTGSYEQYF. As DNA, the CDR3 is TGTGCCAGCAGCCGTGGGACAGGCTCCTACGAGCAGTACTTC.

This clone was seen more than once but under ten times. At one end, the junction sequence differs from germline, possibly due to a read error. The chain employs TRBV6-7 and TRBJ2-1, with TRBD1 matching over 9 bases. TRBV6-7 carries the ORF label, with uncertain function. The length of the CDR3 is 14 residues. CDR3 loop: CAISEEDRGHEQFF. CDR3 bases: TGTGCCATCAGTGAAGAGGACAGGGGACATGAGCAGTTCTTC.

The chain links TRBV18 to TRBJ1-2, with 7 positions matching TRBD1. V shed 5 bases, J shed 4 bases, and the junction held 4 bases outside the gene matches. Germline V gene sequence: CDR1 KGHSH, CDR2 LQKENI. This CDR3 spans 13 amino acids. The CDR3 nucleotides are TGTGCCAGCTCAGAGACAGGGCTCTATGGCTACACCTTC. It is translated as CASSETGLYGYTF.

This rearrangement joins TRBV29-1 to TRBJ1-2; D gene uncertain. This CDR3 is 12 amino acids long. CDR1 and CDR2 (germline): SQVTM, ANQGSEA. The V gene lost 3 bases and the J gene lost 7 bases, with 12 bases spanning the gap. The DNA of the CDR3 is TGCAGCGTTGAGTCGTTGCAACCTGGCTACACCTTC. Protein sequence: CSVESLQPGYTF.

This clone was seen only a few times. The CDR3 here is CASSQAGWGAQETQYF. The CDR3 nucleotides are TGCGCCAGCAGCCAGGCTGGTTGGGGGGCCCAAGAGACCCAGTACTTC. The chain employs TRBV1 and TRBJ2-5. TRBV1 is reported as a pseudogene. The CDR3 runs 16 residues.

The rearrangement links TRBV11-3 to TRBJ1-3, with 11 bases aligning to TRBD1. The germline V gene has CDR1 SGHNT and CDR2 YENEEA. The CDR3 spans 16 residues. J gave up 6 bases and V 3 bases, and 7 bases lay outside the gene matches. CDR3: CASSLDGGQGVNTIYF. In DNA form, the CDR3 reads TGTGCCAGCAGCTTGGACGGGGGACAGGGGGTAAACACCATATATTTT.

This chain joins TRBV11-3 and TRBJ1-2; maybe TRBD1 (6 bases). V was cut by 4 bases and J by 5 bases, with 17 bases left in between. In germline, CDR1 is SGHNT, CDR2 YENEEA. The CDR3 covers 15 residues. The CDR3 spells CASSSAVQGRYGYTF. In nucleotides, the CDR3 is TGTGCCAGCAGCTCGGCGGTGCAGGGGAGATATGGCTACACCTTC.

This clone was seen more than once but under ten times. In DNA form, the CDR3 reads TGTGCCAGCAGTTATCGACAGGGAGATTCACCCCTCCACTTT. This encodes CASSYRQGDSPLHF. This chain links TRBV6-8 with TRBJ1-6; TRBD1 agrees at 7 bases. This CDR3 spans 14 amino acids. Losses at the gene ends were 3 bases for V and 8 bases for J; bases not matched to a gene: 4. The germline V gene has CDR1 MNHGY and CDR2 SAAAGT.

This clone was observed a few times. This sequence joins TRBV11-3 and TRBJ2-1; TRBD2 matches 14 bases. Germline V gives CDR1 SGHNT, CDR2 YENEEA. The CDR3 spans 16 residues. The ends lost 3 bases at V and 6 bases at J; junction bases unmatched: 4. The chain's CDR3 is CASSFFGLAGGNEQFF. In nucleotides, the CDR3 is TGTGCCAGCAGCTTCTTTGGACTAGCGGGGGGCAATGAGCAGTTCTTC.

The chain combines TRBV1 with TRBJ1-1. TRBV1 is flagged as a pseudogene. The CDR3 spans 17 residues. The CDR3 region has the DNA TGCGCCAGCAGCCAAGATCGGGACGGTAACATGAACACTGAAGCTTTCTTT. The encoded protein is CASSQDRDGNMNTEAFF.

This clone turned up a few times. The gene calls are TRBV6-8 and TRBJ1-2; 8 positions agree with TRBD1. This CDR3 is 13 amino acids long. Germline-derived CDR1 and CDR2 are MNHGY and SAAAGT. The V segment lost 3 bases and the J segment 4 bases; nucleotides outside the gene matches: 1. CDR3 coding DNA: TGTGCCAGCAGTTATACAGGGGGCTATGGCTACACCTTC. It yields the protein CASSYTGGYGYTF.

The chain is built from TRBV15 and TRBJ2-7, with TRBD2 matching 14 bases. The V segment lost 5 bases and the J segment 4 bases; nucleotides outside the gene matches: 1. Germline assignment: CDR1 LNHNV and CDR2 YYDKDF (reference sequence). This CDR3 has 14 amino acids. CDR3 loop: CATSRTSGGYEQYF. The CDR3, as DNA: TGTGCCACCAGCCGGACTAGCGGGGGGTACGAGCAGTACTTC.

This clone is medium-sized within its sample. The chain is built from TRBV11-3 and TRBJ1-1; D gene ambiguous. This CDR3 is built from 14 residues. V lost 3 bases and J 5 bases, leaving 13 bases between the germline ends. Germline CDR1 is SGHNT and CDR2 is YENEEA. The CDR3 sequence is CASSLAGSRTEAFF. The CDR3 coding sequence is TGTGCCAGCAGCTTGGCGGGGAGCAGGACTGAAGCTTTCTTT.

This clone was found once. V is TRBV19 and J is TRBJ2-2; perhaps TRBD2 as D (6 bases). Trimming pared 1 base from V and 5 bases from J, leaving 8 bases between. The CDR3 consists of 14 residues. Germline lookup yields CDR1 LNHDA and CDR2 SQIVND (reference sequence). The CDR3 nucleotides are TGTGCCAGTAGTATAGCGGAGGGGACCGGGGAGCTGTTTTTT. It codes for CASSIAEGTGELFF.